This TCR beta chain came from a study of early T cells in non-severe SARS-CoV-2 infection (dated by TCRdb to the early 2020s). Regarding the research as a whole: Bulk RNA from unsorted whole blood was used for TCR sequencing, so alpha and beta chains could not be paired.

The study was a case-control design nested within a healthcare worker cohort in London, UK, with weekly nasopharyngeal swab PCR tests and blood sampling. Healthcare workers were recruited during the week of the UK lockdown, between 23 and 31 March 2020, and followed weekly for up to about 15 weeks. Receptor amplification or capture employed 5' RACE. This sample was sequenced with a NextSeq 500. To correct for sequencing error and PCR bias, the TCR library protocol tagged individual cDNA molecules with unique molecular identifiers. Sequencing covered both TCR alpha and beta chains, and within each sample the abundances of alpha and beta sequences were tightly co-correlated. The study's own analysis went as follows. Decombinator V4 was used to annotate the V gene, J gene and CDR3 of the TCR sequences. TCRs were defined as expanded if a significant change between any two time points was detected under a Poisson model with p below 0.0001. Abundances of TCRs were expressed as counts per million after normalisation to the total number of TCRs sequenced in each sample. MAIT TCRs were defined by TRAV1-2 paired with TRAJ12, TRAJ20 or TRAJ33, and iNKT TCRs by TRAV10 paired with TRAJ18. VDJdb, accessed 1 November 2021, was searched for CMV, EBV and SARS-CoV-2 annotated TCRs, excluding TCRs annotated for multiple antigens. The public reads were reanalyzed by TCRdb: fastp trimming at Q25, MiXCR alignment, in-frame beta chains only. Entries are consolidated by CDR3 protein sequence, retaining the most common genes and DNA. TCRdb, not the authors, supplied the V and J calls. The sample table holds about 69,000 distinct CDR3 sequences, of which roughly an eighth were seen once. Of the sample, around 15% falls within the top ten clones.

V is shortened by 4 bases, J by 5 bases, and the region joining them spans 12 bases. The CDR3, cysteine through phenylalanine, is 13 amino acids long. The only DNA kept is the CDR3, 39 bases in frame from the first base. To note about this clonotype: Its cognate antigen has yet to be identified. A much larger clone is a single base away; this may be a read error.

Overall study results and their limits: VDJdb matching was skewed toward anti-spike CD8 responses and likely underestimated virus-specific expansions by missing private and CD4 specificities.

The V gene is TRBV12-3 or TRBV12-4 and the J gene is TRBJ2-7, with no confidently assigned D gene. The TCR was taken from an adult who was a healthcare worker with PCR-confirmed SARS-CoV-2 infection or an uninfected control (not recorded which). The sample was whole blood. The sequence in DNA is TGTGCCAGCAGTTCGGGCCGAACCCACGAGCAGTACTTC. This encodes CASSSGRTHEQYF.